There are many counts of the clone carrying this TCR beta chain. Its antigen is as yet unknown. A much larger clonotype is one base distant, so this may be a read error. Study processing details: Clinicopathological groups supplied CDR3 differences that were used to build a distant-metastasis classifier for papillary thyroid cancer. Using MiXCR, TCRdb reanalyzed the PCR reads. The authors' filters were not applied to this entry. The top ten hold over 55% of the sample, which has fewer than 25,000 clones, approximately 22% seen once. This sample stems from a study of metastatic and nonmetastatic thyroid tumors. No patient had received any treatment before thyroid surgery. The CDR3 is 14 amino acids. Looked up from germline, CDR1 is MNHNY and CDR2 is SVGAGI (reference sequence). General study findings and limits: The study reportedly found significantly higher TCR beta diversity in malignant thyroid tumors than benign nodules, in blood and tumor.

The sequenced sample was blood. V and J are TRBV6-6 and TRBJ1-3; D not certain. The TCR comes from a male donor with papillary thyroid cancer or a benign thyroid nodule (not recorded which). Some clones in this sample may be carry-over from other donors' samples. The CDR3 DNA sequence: TGTGCCGGCAGTTACGAGCGGGAAGGAAACACCATATATTTT. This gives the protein CAGSYEREGNTIYF.